This TCR beta chain was profiled in a study of beta chain features in type 1 diabetes. On the study more broadly: Examination of sorted cells across all samples involved more than 100,000,000 cells. General study findings and limits: Across all four CD4+ subsets, people with type 1 diabetes showed modestly shorter TCRB CDR3s.

The entirety of the isolated RNA underwent reverse transcription, so expressed TCRB transcripts were sequenced. Clones were read by immunoSEQ multiplex PCR, and TCRdb kept only the in-frame ones, dropping some. The sample lists under 350,000 clones, 24% occurring once. Isolation of CD4+ naive, central memory, regulatory and stem cell-like memory cells was achieved by sorting via CD45RO/CCR7/CD25/CD127/CD95/CD27. Germline V gene lookup returns CDR1 SGHTA and CDR2 FQGNSA. The CDR3 is 13 amino acids. Unmatched junction bases numbered 4, after V lost 6 bases and J lost 4 bases. As for this clone: What it recognizes is unknown. Other DNA sequences of this sample code for an identical CDR3.

The rearrangement joins TRBV7-2 to TRBJ1-2; 8 bases map to TRBD1. The sequenced sample was naive CD4+ T cells from blood. This TCR was recovered from a woman aged 30 to 39 with type 1 diabetes. The CDR3 sequence: CASSSGQGYGYTF. CDR3 nucleotide sequence: TGTGCCAGCAGTTCCGGACAGGGCTATGGCTACACCTTC.